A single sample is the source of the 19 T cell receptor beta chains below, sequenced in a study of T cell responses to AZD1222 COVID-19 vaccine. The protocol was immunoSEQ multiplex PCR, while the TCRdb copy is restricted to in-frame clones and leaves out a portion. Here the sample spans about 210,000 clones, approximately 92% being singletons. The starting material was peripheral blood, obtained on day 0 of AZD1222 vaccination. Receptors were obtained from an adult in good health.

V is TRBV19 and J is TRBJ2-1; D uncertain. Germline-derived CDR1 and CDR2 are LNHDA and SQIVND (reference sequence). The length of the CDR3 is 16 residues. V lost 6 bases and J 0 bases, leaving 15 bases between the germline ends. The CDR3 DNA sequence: TGTGCCAGTAGCCTGTCGGCCCCCAGCTCCTACAATGAGCAGTTCTTC. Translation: CASSLSAPSSYNEQFF.

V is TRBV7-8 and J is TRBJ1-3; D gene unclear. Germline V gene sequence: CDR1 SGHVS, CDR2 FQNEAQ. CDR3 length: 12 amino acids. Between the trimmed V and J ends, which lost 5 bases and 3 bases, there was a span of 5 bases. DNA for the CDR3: TGTGCCAGCAGCCCCGTTGGAAACACCATATATTTT. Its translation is CASSPVGNTIYF. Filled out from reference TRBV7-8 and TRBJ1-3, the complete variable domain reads GAGVSQSPRYKVAKRGQDVALRCDPISGHVSLFWYQQALGQGPEFLTYFQNEAQLDKSGLPSDRFFAERPEGSVSTLKIQRTQQEDSAVYLCASSPVGNTIYFGEGSWLTVV.

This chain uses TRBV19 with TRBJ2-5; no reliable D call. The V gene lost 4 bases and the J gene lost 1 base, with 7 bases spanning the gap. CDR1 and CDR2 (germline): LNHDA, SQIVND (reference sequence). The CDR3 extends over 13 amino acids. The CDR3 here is CASSTGSQETQYF. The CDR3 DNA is TGTGCCAGTAGTACAGGATCCCAAGAGACCCAGTACTTC.

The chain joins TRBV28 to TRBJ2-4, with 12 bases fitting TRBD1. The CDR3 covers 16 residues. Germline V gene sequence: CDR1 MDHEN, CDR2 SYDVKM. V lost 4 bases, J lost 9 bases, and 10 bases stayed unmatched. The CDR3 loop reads CASSSTSGTGGSIQYF. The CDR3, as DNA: TGTGCCAGCAGTTCTACCTCTGGGACAGGGGGCAGCATTCAGTACTTC.

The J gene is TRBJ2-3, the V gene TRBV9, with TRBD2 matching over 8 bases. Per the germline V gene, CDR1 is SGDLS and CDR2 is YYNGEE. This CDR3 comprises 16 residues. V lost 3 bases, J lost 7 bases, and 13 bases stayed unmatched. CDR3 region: CASSGRRGAHDYTQYF. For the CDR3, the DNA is TGTGCCAGCAGCGGCAGGCGGGGGGCCCACGACTATACGCAGTATTTT.

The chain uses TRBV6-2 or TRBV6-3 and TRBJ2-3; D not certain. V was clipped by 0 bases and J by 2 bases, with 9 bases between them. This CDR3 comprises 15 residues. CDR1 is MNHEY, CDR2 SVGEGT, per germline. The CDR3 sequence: CASSYSRDDTDTQYF. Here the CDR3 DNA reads TGTGCCAGCAGTTACTCGAGAGATGACACAGATACGCAGTATTTT.

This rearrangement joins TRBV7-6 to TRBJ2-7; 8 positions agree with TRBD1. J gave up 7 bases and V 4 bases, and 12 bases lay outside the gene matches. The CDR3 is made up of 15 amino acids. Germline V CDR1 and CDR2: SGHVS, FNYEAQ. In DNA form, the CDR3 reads TGTGCCAGCAGCTCGAGGGACAGGCTGGTTGCAGAGCAGTACTTC. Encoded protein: CASSSRDRLVAEQYF.

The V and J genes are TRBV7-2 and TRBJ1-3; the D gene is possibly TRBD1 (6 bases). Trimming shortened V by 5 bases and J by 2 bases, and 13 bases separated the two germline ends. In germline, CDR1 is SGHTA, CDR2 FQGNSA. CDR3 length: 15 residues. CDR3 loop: CASSGQFTAGNTIYF. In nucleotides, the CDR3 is TGTGCCAGCAGCGGACAGTTCACGGCTGGAAACACCATATATTTT.

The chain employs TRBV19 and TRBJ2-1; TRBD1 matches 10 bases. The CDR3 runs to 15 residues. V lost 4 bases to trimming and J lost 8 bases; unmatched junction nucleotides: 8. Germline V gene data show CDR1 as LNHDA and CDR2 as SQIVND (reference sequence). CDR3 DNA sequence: TGTGCCAGTAGTACCGGGACAGGGGCTTGGGATGAGCAGTTCTTC. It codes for CASSTGTGAWDEQFF.

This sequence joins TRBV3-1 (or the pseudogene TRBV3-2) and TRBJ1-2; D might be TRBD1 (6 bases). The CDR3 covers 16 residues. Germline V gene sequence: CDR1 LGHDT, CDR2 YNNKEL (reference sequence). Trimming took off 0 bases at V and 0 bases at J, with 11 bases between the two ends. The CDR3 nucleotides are TGTGCCAGCAGCCAAGATTTCAGGGGTTCTAACTATGGCTACACCTTC. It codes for CASSQDFRGSNYGYTF.

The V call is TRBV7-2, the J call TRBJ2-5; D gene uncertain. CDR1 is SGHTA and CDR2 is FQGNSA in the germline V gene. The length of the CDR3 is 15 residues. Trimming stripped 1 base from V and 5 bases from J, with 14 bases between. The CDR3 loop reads CASSLVAGIGETQYF. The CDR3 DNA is TGTGCCAGCAGCTTAGTTGCCGGTATCGGCGAGACCCAGTACTTC.

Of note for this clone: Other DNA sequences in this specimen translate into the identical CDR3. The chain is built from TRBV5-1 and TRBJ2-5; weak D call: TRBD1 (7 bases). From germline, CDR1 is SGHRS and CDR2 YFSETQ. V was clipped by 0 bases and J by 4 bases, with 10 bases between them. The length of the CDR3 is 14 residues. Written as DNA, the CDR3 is TGCGCCAGCAGCTTGGGACAGGGAGGAGAGACCCAGTACTTC. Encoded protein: CASSLGQGGETQYF. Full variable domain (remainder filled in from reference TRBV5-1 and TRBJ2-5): KAGVTQTPRYLIKTRGQQVTLSCSPISGHRSVSWYQQTPGQGLQFLFEYFSETQRNKGNFPGRFSGRQFSNSRSEMNVSTLELGDSALYLCASSLGQGGETQYFGPGTRLLVL.

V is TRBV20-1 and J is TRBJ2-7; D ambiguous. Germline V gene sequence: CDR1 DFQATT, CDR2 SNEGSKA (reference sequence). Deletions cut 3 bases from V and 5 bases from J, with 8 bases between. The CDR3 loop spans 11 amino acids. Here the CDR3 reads CSASPDDEQYF. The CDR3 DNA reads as TGCAGTGCTAGCCCAGACGACGAGCAGTACTTC.

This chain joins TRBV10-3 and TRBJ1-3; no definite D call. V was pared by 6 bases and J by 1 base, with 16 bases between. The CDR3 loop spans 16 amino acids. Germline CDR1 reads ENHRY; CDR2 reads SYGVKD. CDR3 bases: TGTGCCATCAGGGTACAGATAACGGATTCTGGAAACACCATATATTTT. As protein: CAIRVQITDSGNTIYF.

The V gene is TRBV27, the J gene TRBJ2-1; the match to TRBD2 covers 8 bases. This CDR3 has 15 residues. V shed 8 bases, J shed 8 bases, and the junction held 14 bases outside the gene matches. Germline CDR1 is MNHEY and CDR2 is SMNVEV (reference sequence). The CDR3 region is CASQEIGGAPYEQFF. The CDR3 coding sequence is TGTGCCAGCCAAGAGATCGGGGGGGCTCCGTATGAGCAGTTCTTC.

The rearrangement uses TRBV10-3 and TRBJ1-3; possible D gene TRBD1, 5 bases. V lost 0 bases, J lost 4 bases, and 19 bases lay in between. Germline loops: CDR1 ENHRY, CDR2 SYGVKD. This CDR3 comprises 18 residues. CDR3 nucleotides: TGTGCCATCAGTGAGTCGGATACGGGACGCCGCTTCGGAAACACCATATATTTT. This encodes CAISESDTGRRFGNTIYF.

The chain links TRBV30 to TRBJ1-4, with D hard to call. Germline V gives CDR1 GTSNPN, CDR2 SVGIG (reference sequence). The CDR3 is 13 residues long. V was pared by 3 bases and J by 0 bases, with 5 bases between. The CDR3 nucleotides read TGTGCCTGGAGGCTGGCAACTAATGAAAAACTGTTTTTT. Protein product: CAWRLATNEKLFF.

CDR3 DNA: TGTGCCAGCCTATGGGGGACAATAGATCAGCCCCAGCATTTT. It translates to CASLWGTIDQPQHF. The chain carries TRBV6-6 and TRBJ1-5; D might be TRBD1 (6 bases). CDR3 size: 14 residues. The germline V and J ends were trimmed by 8 bases and 5 bases, with 16 bases remaining between them. Germline lookup yields CDR1 MNHNY and CDR2 SVGAGI (reference sequence).

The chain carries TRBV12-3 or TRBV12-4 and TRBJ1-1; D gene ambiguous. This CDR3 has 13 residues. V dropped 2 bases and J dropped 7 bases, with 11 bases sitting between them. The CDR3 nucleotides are TGTGCCAGCAGTTTAAGGCCGGGCCTTGAAGCTTTCTTT. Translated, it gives CASSLRPGLEAFF.